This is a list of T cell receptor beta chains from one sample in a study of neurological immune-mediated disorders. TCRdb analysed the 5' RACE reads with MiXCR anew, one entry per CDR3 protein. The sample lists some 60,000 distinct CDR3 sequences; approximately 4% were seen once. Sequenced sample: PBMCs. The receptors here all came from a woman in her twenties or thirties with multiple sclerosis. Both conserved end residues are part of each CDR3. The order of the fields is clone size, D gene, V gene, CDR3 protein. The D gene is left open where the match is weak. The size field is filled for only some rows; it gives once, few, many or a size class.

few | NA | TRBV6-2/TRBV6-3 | CASTLQGNSNQPQHF
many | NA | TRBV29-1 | CSVGIGLAAEQFF
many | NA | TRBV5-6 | CASSLVGLGGRNTEAFF
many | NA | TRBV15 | CATSRDQTVISGNTIYF
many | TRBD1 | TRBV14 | CASSQGRDRRPEVYQGFF
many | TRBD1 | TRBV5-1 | CASSQKGDSNEKLFF
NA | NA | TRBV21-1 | CASSGDRGYSYEQYF
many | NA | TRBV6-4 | CASSDSYGGHEQFF
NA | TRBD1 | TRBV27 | CASSLSRGTVSSYEQYF
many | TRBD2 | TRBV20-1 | CSAPSGGPDTQYF
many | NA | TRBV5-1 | CASSEGISGNTIYF
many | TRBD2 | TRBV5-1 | CASSFPSGGQETQYF
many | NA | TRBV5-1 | CASSLATDPYNEQFF
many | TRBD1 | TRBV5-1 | CASSGLDRGLTEAFF
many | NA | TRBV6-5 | CASSYSGYSNQPQNF
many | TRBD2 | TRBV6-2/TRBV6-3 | CASSLRLAGLNEQFF
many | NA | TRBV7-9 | CASSFGGLDNEQFF
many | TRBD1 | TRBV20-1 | CSARRTGGITEQYF
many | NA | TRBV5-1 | CASSPELMGLGEQFF
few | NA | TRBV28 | CASSLVPRGVYEQYF
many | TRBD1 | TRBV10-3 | CAISETGTATYGLNF
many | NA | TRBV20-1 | CSASHPAAGRQFF
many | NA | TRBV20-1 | CSARRPGTDTQYF
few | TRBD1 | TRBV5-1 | CASSTGVSQGEQFF
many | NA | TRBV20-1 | CSARPSSIYEQYF
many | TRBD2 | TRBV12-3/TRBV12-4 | CASSGPRGDLTDTQYF
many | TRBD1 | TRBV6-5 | CASSYVDRGHADTQYF
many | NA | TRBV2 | CASRGVGLSGNTIYF
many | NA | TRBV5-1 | CASSLVTGNEQFF
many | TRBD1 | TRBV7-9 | CASSLDRFLGEKLFF
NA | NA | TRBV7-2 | CASSRGGRNQPQNF
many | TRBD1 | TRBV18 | CASSPRQGAGETQYF
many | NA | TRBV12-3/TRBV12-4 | CASSRGRLSGNTIYF
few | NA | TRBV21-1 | CASSKGRVRDNSPLHF